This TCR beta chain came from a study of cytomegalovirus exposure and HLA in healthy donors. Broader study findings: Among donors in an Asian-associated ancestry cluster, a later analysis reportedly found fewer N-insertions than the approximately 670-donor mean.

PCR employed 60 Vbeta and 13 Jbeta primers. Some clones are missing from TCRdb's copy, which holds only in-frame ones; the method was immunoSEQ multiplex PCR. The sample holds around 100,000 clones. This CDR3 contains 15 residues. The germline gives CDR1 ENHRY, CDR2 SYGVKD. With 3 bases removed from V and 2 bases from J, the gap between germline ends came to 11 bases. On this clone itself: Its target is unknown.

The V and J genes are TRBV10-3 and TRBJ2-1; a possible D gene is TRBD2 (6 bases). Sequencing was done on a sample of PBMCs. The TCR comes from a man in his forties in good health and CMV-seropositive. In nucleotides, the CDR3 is TGTGCCATCAGTGACTCCGGGGGAGCCTACAATGAGCAGTTCTTC. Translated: CAISDSGGAYNEQFF.